The sequence of this TCR beta chain was determined in a study of Ad26.COV2.S vaccination and SARS-CoV-2 variants. About the research overall: Each vaccinee took Ad26.COV2.S intramuscularly, once or twice 56 days apart. General study results and limits: The study found similar non-spike TCR breadth in vaccine and placebo recipients. Reports say spike-specific CD8+ and CD4+ T cell responses covered substantial breadth after vaccination. While placebo recipients had lower spike-specific TCR breadth, vaccine recipients had more.

As concerns this clone: Its target is unknown. In the same sample, other DNA sequences code for this CDR3.

Treatment denoted: roughly 19 received Ad26.COV2.S at low or high dose, single or two shots; about 5 received placebo; per-sample allocation not given. Specimens were obtained on day 63 following the first vaccine or placebo injection. The germline V and J ends were trimmed by 2 bases and 4 bases, with 8 bases remaining between them. CDR3 length: 13 residues. Germline V gene data show CDR1 as SGHTA and CDR2 as FQGNSA. Method: immunoSEQ multiplex PCR; TCRdb's copy keeps in-frame clones and lacks some. Of 500,000 or so clones in the sample, 89% were seen once. The source material was peripheral blood, sampled in a trial of Ad26.COV2.S vaccine versus placebo. The sequence came from a person between 18 and 65 years old who received the Ad26.COV2.S COVID-19 vaccine or a placebo. The chain uses TRBV7-2 and TRBJ1-1, with TRBD1 as a possible D gene (5 bases). CDR3 residues: CASSLRRGTEAFF. For the CDR3, the DNA is TGTGCCAGCAGCTTAAGAAGGGGCACTGAAGCTTTCTTT. Drawing the rest from reference TRBV7-2 and TRBJ1-1, the complete variable domain is GAGVSQSPSNKVTEKGKDVELRCDPISGHTALYWYRQSLGQGLEFLIYFQGNSAPDKSGLPSDRFSAERTGGSVSTLTIQRTQQEDSAVYLCASSLRRGTEAFFGQGTRLTVV.